Following are 19 T cell receptor beta chains from one sample sequenced in a study of blood T cell repertoires in COVID-19. The protocol was immunoSEQ multiplex PCR, while the TCRdb copy is restricted to in-frame clones and leaves out a portion. This table has roughly 100,000 clones, around 86% appearing once. The sequencing sample was made of peripheral blood. All receptors come from a man of 80 years or more with acute or convalescent COVID-19.

J is TRBJ2-1 and V is TRBV2; 14 nucleotides agree with TRBD2. Germline CDR1 and CDR2: SNHLY and FYNNEI. Unmatched junction bases numbered 5, after V lost 4 bases and J lost 9 bases. This CDR3 is built from 15 residues. CDR3 nucleotides: TGTGCCAGCAGTGCTGGGACTAGCGGGAGAGGTGAGCAGTTCTTC. Amino acids: CASSAGTSGRGEQFF.

This clone turned up a few times. The V gene is TRBV18, the J gene TRBJ2-7, with 11 bases aligning to TRBD1. The junction had 4 bases not matched to a gene; V was cut back by 4 bases and J by 5 bases. The V gene's germline CDR1 is KGHSH and CDR2 LQKENI. The length of the CDR3 is 14 residues. The CDR3 bases are TGTGCCAGCTCACGGGACAGGGGGTTGGACGAGCAGTACTTC. It is translated as CASSRDRGLDEQYF.

The CDR3 bases are TGTGCCAGCAGCAAGGGGCTAGCGACTGAGCAGTTCTTC. This encodes CASSKGLATEQFF. This rearrangement joins TRBV27 to TRBJ2-1, with a tentative D call TRBD2 (6 bases). V lost 6 bases to trimming and J lost 9 bases, with 15 bases between them. CDR1 and CDR2 (germline): MNHEY, SMNVEV (reference sequence). The CDR3 contains 13 residues.

V is TRBV5-1 and J is TRBJ2-7; 12 bases are shared with TRBD1. This CDR3 region has 15 residues. CDR1 SGHRS and CDR2 YFSETQ come from the germline V gene. The V segment lost 4 bases and the J segment 1 base; nucleotides outside the gene matches: 3. The CDR3 sequence is CASSPGQGASYEQYF. As DNA, the CDR3 is TGCGCCAGCAGCCCGGGACAGGGGGCATCCTACGAGCAGTACTTC.

This clone occurred a few times. V and J are TRBV28 and TRBJ1-3; 9 bases align to TRBD1. The CDR3 has 17 amino acids. The germline gives CDR1 MDHEN, CDR2 SYDVKM. Unmatched junction bases numbered 8, after V lost 3 bases and J lost 2 bases. This CDR3 reads CASSFGDRVPPGNTIYF. Written as DNA, the CDR3 is TGTGCCAGCAGTTTCGGGGACAGGGTCCCACCTGGAAACACCATATATTTT.

The chain has TRBV5-1 and TRBJ1-5, with 7 positions matching TRBD1. CDR1 is SGHRS, CDR2 YFSETQ, per germline. The CDR3 length is 16 residues. V was clipped by 0 bases and J by 0 bases; unmatched bases: 3. The CDR3 DNA sequence: TGCGCCAGCAGCTTGGGGGACAGCAATAGCAATCAGCCCCAGCATTTT. This sequence encodes CASSLGDSNSNQPQHF. The complete variable domain, with remaining parts taken from reference TRBV5-1 and TRBJ1-5, reads KAGVTQTPRYLIKTRGQQVTLSCSPISGHRSVSWYQQTPGQGLQFLFEYFSETQRNKGNFPGRFSGRQFSNSRSEMNVSTLELGDSALYLCASSLGDSNSNQPQHFGDGTRLSIL.

The chain carries TRBV19 and TRBJ2-3, with D possibly TRBD2 on 5 matching bases. This CDR3 contains 13 residues. From germline, CDR1 is LNHDA and CDR2 SQIVND (reference sequence). The V gene lost 4 bases and the J gene lost 4 bases, with 9 bases spanning the gap. The CDR3 sequence: CASSTGWADTQYF. In DNA, the CDR3 is TGTGCCAGTAGTACGGGGTGGGCAGATACGCAGTATTTT.

The genes are TRBV7-2 and TRBJ2-5; possibly TRBD1 for D (6 bases). Trimming stripped 2 bases from V and 4 bases from J, with 11 bases between. The CDR3 loop spans 14 amino acids. Germline CDR1 and CDR2: SGHTA and FQGNSA. CDR3 DNA: TGTGCCAGCAGCTTACAAGGGGGTGCAGAGACCCAGTACTTC. Its protein product is CASSLQGGAETQYF.

The chain is built from TRBV6-5 and TRBJ1-4; the D gene is possibly TRBD1 (5 bases). The germline gives CDR1 MNHEY, CDR2 SVGAGI. The CDR3 has 14 residues. V dropped 5 bases and J dropped 4 bases, with 11 bases sitting between them. CDR3: CASSRDSLNEKLFF. The CDR3 DNA follows: TGTGCCAGCAGTCGAGACAGCCTTAATGAAAAACTGTTTTTT.

The chain employs TRBV2 and TRBJ1-5; D remains unclear. CDR3 length: 13 residues. The germline CDR1 and CDR2 sequences are SNHLY and FYNNEI. Trimming cost V 1 base and J 7 bases, with 8 bases left between them. CDR3 sequence: CASSEESEQPQHF. CDR3 coding DNA: TGTGCCAGCAGTGAAGAGAGCGAGCAGCCCCAGCATTTT. Looking up the rest from reference TRBV2 and TRBJ1-5 gives the full variable domain: EPEVTQTPSHQVTQMGQEVILRCVPISNHLYFYWYRQILGQKVEFLVSFYNNEISEKSEIFDDQFSVERPDGSNFTLKIRSTKLEDSAMYFCASSEESEQPQHFGDGTRLSIL.

The chain has TRBV4-1 and TRBJ2-3, with TRBD1 matching over 8 bases. Germline values: CDR1 MGHRA, CDR2 YSYEKL. The CDR3 totals 15 residues. V shed 0 bases and J 7 bases; nucleotides not matched to a gene: 6. The DNA of the CDR3 is TGCGCCAGCAGCCAAGAGGCCAGGGGGCGGAATACGCAGTATTTT. Its translation is CASSQEARGRNTQYF.

This sequence joins TRBV4-1 and TRBJ2-1, with a weak D call TRBD1 (6 bases). The V end was cut by 6 bases, the J end by 1 base, with 13 bases between. The CDR3 consists of 15 residues. From germline, CDR1 is MGHRA and CDR2 YSYEKL. CDR3 coding DNA: TGCGCCAGCAGGTCGACAGGAAATTCCTACAATGAGCAGTTCTTC. This encodes CASRSTGNSYNEQFF.

The chain employs TRBV18 and TRBJ1-5, with D perhaps TRBD1 (6 bases). This CDR3 is built from 16 residues. Germline lookup yields CDR1 KGHSH and CDR2 LQKENI. V was clipped by 3 bases and J by 5 bases, with 17 bases between them. The CDR3 protein is CASSPGGGPIHQPQHF. The CDR3 DNA follows: TGTGCCAGCTCACCTGGCGGGGGGCCTATTCATCAGCCCCAGCATTTT.

This clone came up a few times. J is TRBJ2-5 and V is TRBV3-1 (or the pseudogene TRBV3-2); 7 nucleotides agree with TRBD1. The CDR3 consists of 14 residues. Trimming cost V 3 bases and J 5 bases; bases outside gene matches: 6. Germline CDR1 and CDR2: LGHDT and YNNKEL (reference sequence). The CDR3 loop reads CASSHLGGSETQYF. CDR3 nucleotide sequence: TGTGCCAGCAGCCACTTAGGGGGCTCTGAGACCCAGTACTTC.

The sample holds a few counts of this clone. The chain has TRBV4-1 and TRBJ1-2; D remains unclear. The CDR3 is made up of 15 amino acids. Trimming removed 0 bases at V and 1 base at J, with 9 bases between. Per germline, CDR1 MGHRA and CDR2 YSYEKL. The CDR3 DNA is TGCGCCAGCAGCCAAGAGGCCAGGATTAACTATGGCTACACCTTC. It translates to CASSQEARINYGYTF.

This chain links TRBV5-1 with TRBJ2-1, with 8 bases aligning to TRBD1. CDR3 length: 18 amino acids. After removal of 1 base from V and 1 base from J, the junction contained 10 bases not matched to a gene. From germline, CDR1 is SGHRS and CDR2 YFSETQ. CDR3 residues: CASSLTHRQGWSYNEQFF. The CDR3 DNA reads TGCGCCAGCAGCTTGACCCACCGACAGGGGTGGTCCTACAATGAGCAGTTCTTC.

The V call is TRBV7-9, the J call TRBJ2-6, with 7 bases that match TRBD1. CDR1 is SEHNR and CDR2 is FQNEAQ in the germline V gene (reference sequence). V lost 8 bases, J lost 0 bases, and 16 bases stayed unmatched. This CDR3 is built from 19 residues. CDR3: CASGKHRGIGHSGANVLTF. CDR3 in DNA: TGTGCCAGCGGAAAACACAGGGGAATAGGGCACTCTGGGGCCAACGTCCTGACTTTC.

The chain has TRBV10-3 and TRBJ2-1; 8 nucleotides line up with TRBD2. V gave up 3 bases and J gave up 5 bases; unmatched junction bases: 12. This CDR3 region has 17 residues. Germline assignment: CDR1 ENHRY and CDR2 SYGVKD. CDR3 protein: CAISDIVRGGLDNEQFF. In DNA, the CDR3 is TGTGCCATCAGTGATATAGTCCGGGGGGGTTTGGACAATGAGCAGTTCTTC.

As for this clone: One end of the junction varies from germline; a read error may be responsible. The chain carries TRBV9 and TRBJ1-1, with 8 bases matching TRBD1. This CDR3 has 13 amino acids. Germline loops: CDR1 SGDLS, CDR2 YYNGEE. The CDR3 is CASSVATGGTFDF. The CDR3 bases are TGTGCCAGCAGCGTAGCTACAGGGGGGACGTTCGACTTT.